The subject of this entry is one T cell receptor (beta chain). Its antigen is as yet unknown. In the same sample, other DNA sequences code for this CDR3. This sample stems from a study of cytotoxic CD8 clonotypes in ibrutinib-treated CLL. Overall study results and limits: Under therapy, public clonotypes either contracted or stayed stable, and they were uncommon. Clonality, elevated at ibrutinib response, dropped back toward baseline at progression.

Germline CDR1 SGHRS, CDR2 YFSETQ. CDR3 length: 14 residues. The J segment lost 3 bases and the V segment lost 2 bases, leaving 3 bases of the junction unmatched. The method was immunoSEQ multiplex PCR; TCRdb's version includes in-frame clones alone and lacks a portion of them. The sample has about 200,000 clones, around three quarters seen once. This specimen was PBMCs, taken after 24 months of ibrutinib treatment. The receptor comes from a human donor with chronic lymphocytic leukemia. The V and J genes are TRBV5-1 and TRBJ2-5; TRBD1 matches at 8 bases. The CDR3 DNA is TGCGCCAGCAGCTTAGGACAGGGCGAAGAGACCCAGTACTTC. Translated: CASSLGQGEETQYF.